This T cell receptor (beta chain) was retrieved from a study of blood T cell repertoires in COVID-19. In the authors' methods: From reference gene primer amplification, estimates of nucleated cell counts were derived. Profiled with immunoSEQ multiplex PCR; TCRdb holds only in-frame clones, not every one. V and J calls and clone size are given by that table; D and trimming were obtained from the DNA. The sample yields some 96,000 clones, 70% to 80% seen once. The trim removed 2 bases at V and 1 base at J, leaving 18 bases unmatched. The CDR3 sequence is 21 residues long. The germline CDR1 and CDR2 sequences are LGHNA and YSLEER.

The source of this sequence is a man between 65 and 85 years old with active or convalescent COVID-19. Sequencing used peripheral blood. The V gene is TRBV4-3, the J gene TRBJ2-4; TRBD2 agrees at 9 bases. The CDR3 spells CASSQTGDAGGRALAKNIQYF. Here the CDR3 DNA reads TGCGCCAGCAGCCAAACGGGCGACGCGGGCGGGAGGGCCTTGGCCAAAAACATTCAGTACTTC.